This is a list of T cell receptor beta chains from one sample in a study of beta chain features in type 1 diabetes. Some clones are missing from TCRdb's copy, which holds only in-frame ones; the method was immunoSEQ multiplex PCR. The sample carries about 650,000 clones, roughly an eighth recorded once. The specimen was naive CD4+ T cells from blood. The receptors stem from a man aged 25-40 years with type 1 diabetes. CDR3s include the opening cysteine and the closing phenylalanine or tryptophan. The order of the fields is clone size, V gene, D gene, J gene, CDR3 protein, CDR3 DNA. The D gene is left open where the match is weak. Clone sizes are given selectively: once, few, many, or a class where the clone is expanded.

NA	TRBV6-1	TRBD1	TRBJ1-1	CASRGQGTEAFF	TGTGCCAGCAGGGGACAGGGAACTGAAGCTTTCTTT
NA	TRBV6-6	NA	TRBJ2-1	CASSYSQGGSYNEQFF	TGTGCCAGCAGTTACTCGCAGGGGGGATCCTACAATGAGCAGTTCTTC
NA	TRBV27	NA	TRBJ2-5	CASSLSGKGVYQETQYF	TGTGCCAGCAGTTTATCTGGTAAAGGAGTGTACCAAGAGACCCAGTACTTC
NA	TRBV7-2	TRBD2	TRBJ2-2	CASRPAGLTNTGELFF	TGTGCCAGCAGACCCGCGGGACTAACGAACACCGGGGAGCTGTTTTTT
few	TRBV27	NA	TRBJ2-3	CASSLLGGRMNTQYF	TGTGCCAGCAGTTTATTAGGGGGGCGCATGAATACGCAGTATTTT
few	TRBV30	NA	TRBJ1-2	CAWSAGLNGYTF	TGTGCCTGGAGTGCAGGCCTAAATGGCTACACCTTC
few	TRBV2	TRBD1	TRBJ1-2	CASPEDRARGYTF	TGTGCCAGCCCTGAGGACAGGGCGAGAGGCTACACCTTC
NA	TRBV7-9	NA	TRBJ1-2	CASSLNRDGYTF	TGTGCCAGCAGTCTTAACAGGGATGGCTACACCTTC
few	TRBV9	NA	TRBJ2-5	CASSVAVNAGTQYF	TGTGCCAGCAGCGTAGCTGTGAATGCCGGGACCCAGTACTTC
few	TRBV7-9	TRBD1	TRBJ1-4	CASSPSRQGLNEKLFF	TGTGCCAGCAGCCCTTCAAGACAGGGACTTAATGAAAAACTGTTTTTT
NA	TRBV10-3	TRBD1	TRBJ2-1	CAIRSGTEFSEQFF	TGTGCCATCAGATCCGGGACAGAGTTTAGTGAGCAGTTCTTC
NA	TRBV28	NA	TRBJ2-7	CASRAGISIYEQYF	TGTGCCAGCAGAGCCGGGATTTCAATCTACGAGCAGTACTTC
NA	TRBV19	TRBD1	TRBJ2-3	CASSAGTAKDTQYF	TGTGCCAGTAGTGCCGGGACAGCTAAAGATACGCAGTATTTT
NA	TRBV4-3	NA	TRBJ2-4	CASSQDLLTGAKNIQYF	TGCGCCAGCAGCCAAGATCTTTTGACAGGAGCCAAAAACATTCAGTACTTC
NA	TRBV30	TRBD1	TRBJ2-3	CAFDRDLTDTQYF	TGTGCCTTCGACAGGGACCTCACAGATACGCAGTATTTT
few	TRBV7-2	TRBD1	TRBJ2-7	CASSLRNAGTASEQYF	TGTGCCAGCAGCTTAAGGAATGCCGGGACAGCCTCCGAGCAGTACTTC
NA	TRBV29-1	NA	TRBJ1-4	CSVGAGNEKLFF	TGCAGCGTTGGAGCCGGGAATGAAAAACTGTTTTTT
few	TRBV4-3	NA	TRBJ2-1	CASSQHRGEQFF	TGCGCCAGCAGCCAACATCGTGGGGAGCAGTTCTTC
few	TRBV7-2	NA	TRBJ1-1	CASSATVVVSFF	TGTGCCAGCAGCGCGACAGTCGTTGTTTCTTTCTTT
NA	TRBV7-2	TRBD1	TRBJ2-5	CASSFQTLGGSQETQYF	TGTGCCAGCAGCTTTCAGACCTTAGGGGGCTCCCAAGAGACCCAGTACTTC
NA	TRBV18	NA	TRBJ1-1	CASSPQDLRGSTEAFF	TGTGCCAGCTCACCACAGGATCTGAGGGGATCCACTGAAGCTTTCTTT
few	TRBV7-2	TRBD2	TRBJ2-5	CASSLSLTSGADGTQYF	TGTGCCAGCAGCTTATCGCTGACTAGCGGGGCGGACGGGACCCAGTACTTC
few	TRBV7-2	NA	TRBJ2-1	CASSLDGADYNEQFF	TGTGCCAGCAGCTTAGACGGGGCGGATTACAATGAGCAGTTCTTC
NA	TRBV2	NA	TRBJ2-5	CASRRGLGQNGRQETQYF	TGTGCCAGCAGGAGAGGGCTAGGCCAAAACGGGCGCCAAGAGACCCAGTACTTC
once	TRBV11-2	NA	TRBJ2-5	CASSLDRGTETQYF	TGTGCCAGCAGCTTAGACAGGGGAACGGAGACCCAGTACTTC
few	TRBV9	NA	TRBJ1-2	CASSLFGQTNYGYTF	TGTGCCAGCAGCTTATTTGGACAGACGAACTATGGCTACACCTTC
NA	TRBV5-1	TRBD1	TRBJ2-2	CASSSTGTGNTGELFF	TGCGCCAGCAGCTCGACCGGGACAGGGAACACCGGGGAGCTGTTTTTT
few	TRBV27	NA	TRBJ2-7	CASSSITRRRSSYEQYF	TGTGCCAGCAGTTCAATCACTCGGAGAAGGAGCTCCTACGAGCAGTACTTC
NA	TRBV6-1	TRBD1	TRBJ2-4	CASSGTGGDLGAKNIQYF	TGTGCCAGCAGTGGTACAGGGGGCGATCTTGGGGCCAAAAACATTCAGTACTTC
few	TRBV6-5	NA	TRBJ2-7	CASSYSNGPTYEQYF	TGTGCCAGCAGTTACTCGAATGGGCCCACCTACGAGCAGTACTTC
few	TRBV10-3	TRBD2	TRBJ2-1	CAISSGGNGEQFF	TGTGCCATTTCTAGCGGGGGGAATGGTGAGCAGTTCTTC
few	TRBV27	TRBD2	TRBJ2-7	CASKVSGGDSYEQYF	TGTGCCAGCAAGGTCTCCGGGGGGGACTCCTACGAGCAGTACTTC
NA	TRBV7-2	NA	TRBJ1-1	CASAWQENTEAFF	TGTGCCAGCGCCTGGCAGGAGAACACTGAAGCTTTCTTT
NA	TRBV29-1	TRBD1	TRBJ2-5	CSARTGVSRGQETQYF	TGCAGCGCCAGGACAGGGGTTAGTAGAGGACAAGAGACCCAGTACTTC
NA	TRBV29-1	NA	TRBJ2-3	CSLQGLSTDTQYF	TGCAGCCTCCAGGGACTGAGCACAGATACGCAGTATTTT
few	TRBV6-1	TRBD1	TRBJ2-7	CASSESTGTYEQYF	TGTGCCAGCAGTGAATCGACAGGGACCTACGAGCAGTACTTC
NA	TRBV9	TRBD2	TRBJ2-3	CASSVTGGASDTQYF	TGTGCCAGCAGCGTTACCGGGGGGGCGTCAGATACGCAGTATTTT
few	TRBV7-2	NA	TRBJ1-4	CASSLMGTTNEKLFF	TGTGCCAGCAGCTTAATGGGTACAACTAATGAAAAACTGTTTTTT
NA	TRBV7-2	TRBD1	TRBJ2-5	CASSLALGQGEETQYF	TGTGCCAGCAGCTTAGCCCTGGGACAGGGCGAAGAGACCCAGTACTTC
many	TRBV27	NA	TRBJ2-4	CASSREGLAKNIQYF	TGTGCCAGCAGTCGCGAGGGGCTAGCCAAAAACATTCAGTACTTC
few	TRBV5-6	TRBD1	TRBJ2-1	CASSALQGAYNEQFF	TGTGCCAGCAGCGCACTACAGGGGGCCTACAATGAGCAGTTCTTC
few	TRBV4-3	TRBD1	TRBJ2-2	CASSPQGTGELFF	TGCGCCAGCAGCCCACAGGGGACCGGGGAGCTGTTTTTT
NA	TRBV19	NA	TRBJ2-7	CASSVQGTTYEQYF	TGTGCCAGTAGTGTACAGGGCACCACCTACGAGCAGTACTTC
NA	TRBV7-6	NA	TRBJ1-6	CASSLAQSENSPLHF	TGTGCCAGCAGCTTAGCGCAATCAGAGAATTCACCCCTCCACTTT
NA	TRBV9	NA	TRBJ2-3	CASSAGTYTDTQYF	TGTGCCAGCAGCGCGGGGACTTACACAGATACGCAGTATTTT
NA	TRBV6-6	TRBD1	TRBJ2-3	CASRTGQGLDTQYF	TGTGCCAGCAGGACGGGACAGGGATTAGATACGCAGTATTTT
NA	TRBV9	NA	TRBJ2-3	CASSVEQEDTQYF	TGTGCCAGCAGCGTAGAGCAGGAAGATACGCAGTATTTT
NA	TRBV7-6	NA	TRBJ1-5	CASSLRPRPSNQPQHF	TGTGCCAGCAGCTTAAGGCCCCGTCCTAGCAATCAGCCCCAGCATTTT
NA	TRBV7-2	NA	TRBJ1-4	CASSLVGPGGKLFF	TGTGCCAGCAGCTTAGTGGGCCCTGGAGGGAAACTGTTTTTT
NA	TRBV7-2	TRBD1	TRBJ1-2	CASSPRTGGNYGYTF	TGTGCCAGCAGCCCACGGACAGGCGGGAACTATGGCTACACCTTC
NA	TRBV11-2	NA	TRBJ2-7	CASSLSPYEQYF	TGTGCCAGCAGCTTGTCTCCCTACGAGCAGTACTTC